This T cell receptor (beta chain) was sequenced for a study of control samples from healthy donors and cancer patients. Unmatched junction bases numbered 6, after V lost 3 bases and J lost 6 bases. CDR3 length equals 16 residues. Germline V gene lookup returns CDR1 SGHNT and CDR2 YYREEE (reference sequence). Method: immunoSEQ multiplex PCR; TCRdb's copy keeps in-frame clones and lacks some. The table lists 170,000 or so clones, 85% to 90% of them singletons. The clonotype comes from a woman in her 50s in good health. The chain has TRBV5-4 and TRBJ2-2; 12 bases line up with TRBD2. Sequencing was carried out using blood. Written as DNA, the CDR3 is TGTGCCAGCAGCTCTGCTAGCGGGGGGGAATCCGGGGAGCTGTTTTTT. Protein sequence: CASSSASGGESGELFF. The full variable domain, rest sourced from reference TRBV5-4 and TRBJ2-2, is ETGVTQSPTHLIKTRGQQVTLRCSSQSGHNTVSWYQQALGQGPQFIFQYYREEENGRGNFPPRFSGLQFPNYSSELNVNALELDDSALYLCASSSASGGESGELFFGEGSRLTVL.